A selection of T cell receptor beta chains follows, all from one sample in a study of blood T cell repertoires in COVID-19. The protocol was immunoSEQ multiplex PCR, while the TCRdb copy is restricted to in-frame clones and leaves out a portion. The data contain 180,000 or so clones, under 90% of them singletons. Sequencing input: peripheral blood. Receptor source: a man aged 40-49 years with acute or convalescent COVID-19. Each CDR3 is given with its conserved first and last residue. Each record gives: V gene, clone size, D gene, J gene, CDR3 protein, CDR3 DNA. A D gene is named only where the DNA matches it firmly. A clone size is listed for some rows: how often the clone was seen (once, few, many), or a class if it is expanded.

v_call: TRBV25-1; clone_size: NA; d_call: TRBD1; j_call: TRBJ1-2; cdr3_aa: CASSVAGGRYNYGYTF; cdr3_nt: TGTGCCAGCAGTGTCGCAGGGGGCCGGTATAACTATGGCTACACCTTC
v_call: TRBV6-4; clone_size: NA; d_call: TRBD2; j_call: TRBJ2-1; cdr3_aa: CASSAGGSSYNEQFF; cdr3_nt: TGTGCCAGCAGTGCAGGCGGGAGCTCCTACAATGAGCAGTTCTTC
v_call: TRBV12-3/TRBV12-4; clone_size: NA; d_call: TRBD2; j_call: TRBJ2-7; cdr3_aa: CASKRGGRYEQYF; cdr3_nt: TGTGCCAGCAAACGGGGAGGGAGGTACGAGCAGTACTTC
v_call: TRBV4-2; clone_size: NA; d_call: NA; j_call: TRBJ2-4; cdr3_aa: CASSQDRVVAKNIQYF; cdr3_nt: TGTGCCAGCAGCCAAGATCGGGTGGTGGCCAAAAACATTCAGTACTTC
v_call: TRBV29-1; clone_size: once; d_call: TRBD1; j_call: TRBJ1-5; cdr3_aa: CSVGTGNFQPQHF; cdr3_nt: TGCAGCGTTGGGACAGGGAATTTTCAGCCCCAGCATTTT
v_call: TRBV11-1; clone_size: NA; d_call: NA; j_call: TRBJ2-7; cdr3_aa: CASSLARTGRTDYEQYF; cdr3_nt: TGTGCCAGCAGCTTAGCGCGGACTGGAAGAACTGATTACGAGCAGTACTTC
v_call: TRBV27; clone_size: NA; d_call: NA; j_call: TRBJ1-1; cdr3_aa: CASSHRQGLGNTEAFF; cdr3_nt: TGTGCCAGCAGTCATAGGCAGGGTTTAGGGAACACTGAAGCTTTCTTT
v_call: TRBV28; clone_size: NA; d_call: TRBD2; j_call: TRBJ2-3; cdr3_aa: CASSPSGGHTDTQYF; cdr3_nt: TGTGCCAGCAGCCCTAGCGGGGGGCACACAGATACGCAGTATTTT
v_call: TRBV10-3; clone_size: NA; d_call: TRBD1; j_call: TRBJ2-7; cdr3_aa: CAIRTGQGPEQYF; cdr3_nt: TGTGCCATCAGGACAGGGCAGGGTCCCGAGCAGTACTTC
v_call: TRBV15; clone_size: few; d_call: NA; j_call: TRBJ2-2; cdr3_aa: CATSRDSARRTGELFF; cdr3_nt: TGTGCCACCAGCAGAGACAGCGCGAGACGTACCGGGGAGCTGTTTTTT
v_call: TRBV18; clone_size: NA; d_call: NA; j_call: TRBJ1-1; cdr3_aa: CASSAGGAVDTEAFF; cdr3_nt: TGTGCCAGCTCGGCAGGAGGGGCAGTGGACACTGAAGCTTTCTTT
v_call: TRBV14; clone_size: NA; d_call: TRBD1; j_call: TRBJ1-1; cdr3_aa: CASSPLTGLRFTEAFF; cdr3_nt: TGTGCCAGCAGCCCTCTGACAGGGTTAAGGTTCACTGAAGCTTTCTTT
v_call: TRBV4-1; clone_size: once; d_call: TRBD2; j_call: TRBJ2-1; cdr3_aa: CASRVLAGGPGEQFF; cdr3_nt: TGCGCCAGCAGAGTCCTAGCGGGGGGGCCTGGTGAGCAGTTCTTC
v_call: TRBV14; clone_size: NA; d_call: NA; j_call: TRBJ1-1; cdr3_aa: CASSQGGRANTEAFF; cdr3_nt: TGTGCCAGCAGCCAGGGCGGGAGGGCGAACACTGAAGCTTTCTTT
v_call: TRBV12-5; clone_size: NA; d_call: NA; j_call: TRBJ1-2; cdr3_aa: CASGLAGVTDGYTF; cdr3_nt: TGTGCTAGTGGTTTGGCGGGAGTTACCGATGGCTACACCTTC
v_call: TRBV2; clone_size: NA; d_call: NA; j_call: TRBJ1-6; cdr3_aa: CASSDTQGQPLHF; cdr3_nt: TGTGCCAGCAGTGACACACAGGGCCAACCCCTCCACTTT
v_call: TRBV29-1; clone_size: NA; d_call: TRBD2; j_call: TRBJ2-5; cdr3_aa: CLRLALETQYF; cdr3_nt: TGCCTACGACTAGCTTTGGAGACCCAGTACTTC
v_call: TRBV3-1/TRBV3-2; clone_size: NA; d_call: TRBD2; j_call: TRBJ2-1; cdr3_aa: CASSQWRGFNEQFF; cdr3_nt: TGTGCCAGCAGCCAGTGGCGGGGGTTCAATGAGCAGTTCTTC
v_call: TRBV5-4; clone_size: NA; d_call: NA; j_call: TRBJ2-2; cdr3_aa: CASSLGQANLFGELFF; cdr3_nt: TGTGCCAGCAGCTTGGGGCAGGCAAACTTATTCGGGGAGCTGTTTTTT
v_call: TRBV7-9; clone_size: NA; d_call: TRBD2; j_call: TRBJ2-3; cdr3_aa: CASSSRGGSGDF; cdr3_nt: TGTGCCAGCAGCTCGCGCGGGGGATCGGGAGATTTT
v_call: TRBV30; clone_size: NA; d_call: TRBD1; j_call: TRBJ2-7; cdr3_aa: CAWSRQGTSYEQYF; cdr3_nt: TGTGCCTGGAGTAGACAGGGTACGTCCTACGAGCAGTACTTC
v_call: TRBV7-8; clone_size: NA; d_call: NA; j_call: TRBJ2-1; cdr3_aa: CASSLEQGVNEQFF; cdr3_nt: TGTGCCAGCAGCTTAGAGCAGGGCGTCAATGAGCAGTTCTTC
v_call: TRBV11-2; clone_size: NA; d_call: TRBD2; j_call: TRBJ2-7; cdr3_aa: CASSLTSGATYEQYF; cdr3_nt: TGTGCCAGCAGCCTGACTAGCGGGGCTACCTACGAGCAGTACTTC
v_call: TRBV7-8; clone_size: NA; d_call: NA; j_call: TRBJ2-1; cdr3_aa: CASSLGVGNEQFF; cdr3_nt: TGTGCCAGCAGCTTAGGGGTCGGGAATGAGCAGTTCTTC
v_call: TRBV28; clone_size: NA; d_call: TRBD1; j_call: TRBJ2-2; cdr3_aa: CASSLGTGGTGELFF; cdr3_nt: TGTGCCAGCAGTTTAGGGACAGGGGGGACCGGGGAGCTGTTTTTT
v_call: TRBV4-3; clone_size: NA; d_call: NA; j_call: TRBJ2-3; cdr3_aa: CASSSLTSTDTQYF; cdr3_nt: TGCGCCAGCAGCTCCCTAACTAGCACAGATACGCAGTATTTT
v_call: TRBV28; clone_size: NA; d_call: NA; j_call: TRBJ1-1; cdr3_aa: CASSSPGTEAFF; cdr3_nt: TGTGCCAGCAGTTCCCCCGGCACTGAAGCTTTCTTT
v_call: TRBV19; clone_size: NA; d_call: TRBD1; j_call: TRBJ1-1; cdr3_aa: CASSTRDRNTEAFF; cdr3_nt: TGTGCCAGTAGTACCCGGGACAGAAACACTGAAGCTTTCTTT
v_call: TRBV27; clone_size: few; d_call: TRBD2; j_call: TRBJ2-7; cdr3_aa: CASGPLATPYEQYF; cdr3_nt: TGTGCCAGCGGACCACTAGCGACCCCGTACGAGCAGTACTTC
v_call: TRBV6-4; clone_size: NA; d_call: NA; j_call: TRBJ1-2; cdr3_aa: CASSENSDYGYTF; cdr3_nt: TGTGCCAGCAGTGAGAACAGTGATTATGGCTACACCTTC
v_call: TRBV5-1; clone_size: NA; d_call: NA; j_call: TRBJ1-4; cdr3_aa: CASSLYGPGQEKLFF; cdr3_nt: TGCGCCAGCAGCTTGTACGGTCCAGGGCAGGAAAAACTGTTTTTT
v_call: TRBV21-1; clone_size: NA; d_call: NA; j_call: TRBJ1-2; cdr3_aa: CASRAESDRANYGYTF; cdr3_nt: TGTGCCAGCAGGGCCGAAAGTGACAGGGCTAACTATGGCTACACCTTC
v_call: TRBV6-1; clone_size: NA; d_call: TRBD1; j_call: TRBJ1-2; cdr3_aa: CASSGPGQGLYYGYTF; cdr3_nt: TGTGCCAGCAGTGGACCGGGACAGGGCCTTTACTATGGCTACACCTTC
v_call: TRBV5-6; clone_size: NA; d_call: NA; j_call: TRBJ1-1; cdr3_aa: CASRGGRVNTEAFF; cdr3_nt: TGTGCCAGCAGGGGGGGACGGGTGAACACTGAAGCTTTCTTT
v_call: TRBV4-2; clone_size: NA; d_call: NA; j_call: TRBJ2-2; cdr3_aa: CASSLAGELFF; cdr3_nt: TGTGCCAGCAGCCTCGCCGGGGAGCTGTTTTTT
v_call: TRBV9; clone_size: once; d_call: NA; j_call: TRBJ1-3; cdr3_aa: CASSDSVSGNTIYF; cdr3_nt: TGTGCCAGTTCGGACAGCGTCTCTGGAAACACCATATATTTT
v_call: TRBV19; clone_size: few; d_call: TRBD1; j_call: TRBJ1-4; cdr3_aa: CASRQGPTNEKLFF; cdr3_nt: TGTGCCAGTAGACAGGGGCCGACTAATGAAAAACTGTTTTTT
v_call: TRBV11-2; clone_size: NA; d_call: TRBD1; j_call: TRBJ1-1; cdr3_aa: CASSAQTGLNTEAFF; cdr3_nt: TGTGCCAGCAGCGCCCAGACAGGGTTGAACACTGAAGCTTTCTTT
v_call: TRBV6-5; clone_size: NA; d_call: NA; j_call: TRBJ1-5; cdr3_aa: CASSPIGRSNQPQHF; cdr3_nt: TGTGCCAGCAGTCCAATAGGCAGGAGCAATCAGCCCCAGCATTTT
v_call: TRBV29-1; clone_size: NA; d_call: NA; j_call: TRBJ1-2; cdr3_aa: CSVRGDYGYTF; cdr3_nt: TGCAGCGTCAGGGGCGACTATGGCTACACCTTC
v_call: TRBV3-1/TRBV3-2; clone_size: NA; d_call: TRBD1; j_call: TRBJ2-2; cdr3_aa: CASSLSGQGHGELFF; cdr3_nt: TGTGCCAGCAGCCTCAGTGGACAGGGGCACGGGGAGCTGTTTTTT
v_call: TRBV7-8; clone_size: NA; d_call: NA; j_call: TRBJ1-5; cdr3_aa: CASSLVQGLEPQHF; cdr3_nt: TGTGCCAGCAGCTTAGTACAGGGCCTTGAACCCCAGCATTTT
v_call: TRBV28; clone_size: once; d_call: NA; j_call: TRBJ2-6; cdr3_aa: CASSFGGATLRANVLTF; cdr3_nt: TGTGCCAGCAGTTTTGGGGGGGCGACTTTAAGGGCCAACGTCCTGACTTTC
v_call: TRBV9; clone_size: NA; d_call: NA; j_call: TRBJ2-7; cdr3_aa: CASSVSPDGLYEQYF; cdr3_nt: TGTGCCAGCAGCGTGTCGCCCGATGGCCTGTACGAGCAGTACTTC
v_call: TRBV6-2/TRBV6-3; clone_size: NA; d_call: NA; j_call: TRBJ1-1; cdr3_aa: CASTPFESTEAFF; cdr3_nt: TGTGCCAGCACCCCTTTTGAGAGCACTGAAGCTTTCTTT
v_call: TRBV7-3; clone_size: NA; d_call: NA; j_call: TRBJ2-3; cdr3_aa: CASSARERADTQYF; cdr3_nt: TGTGCCAGCAGCGCGAGGGAGAGGGCAGATACGCAGTATTTT
v_call: TRBV3-1/TRBV3-2; clone_size: NA; d_call: TRBD2; j_call: TRBJ2-1; cdr3_aa: CASSLAGRVNEQFF; cdr3_nt: TGTGCCAGCAGCCTAGCGGGACGAGTCAATGAGCAGTTCTTC
v_call: TRBV27; clone_size: NA; d_call: TRBD1; j_call: TRBJ1-1; cdr3_aa: CASSKQGMYTEAFF; cdr3_nt: TGTGCCAGCAGTAAACAGGGGATGTATACTGAAGCTTTCTTT
v_call: TRBV6-5; clone_size: NA; d_call: NA; j_call: TRBJ1-2; cdr3_aa: CASREGLGGYTF; cdr3_nt: TGTGCCAGCAGAGAGGGATTGGGTGGCTACACCTTC
v_call: TRBV5-1; clone_size: NA; d_call: TRBD2; j_call: TRBJ2-2; cdr3_aa: CASSSGTTNTGELFF; cdr3_nt: TGCGCCAGCAGTTCCGGGACTACTAACACCGGGGAGCTGTTTTTT
v_call: TRBV2; clone_size: once; d_call: TRBD2; j_call: TRBJ2-3; cdr3_aa: CASSVLSGGTDTQYF; cdr3_nt: TGTGCCAGCAGTGTCCTAAGCGGGGGTACAGATACGCAGTATTTT
v_call: TRBV27; clone_size: NA; d_call: NA; j_call: TRBJ1-6; cdr3_aa: CASSPSRVVRNSPLHF; cdr3_nt: TGTGCCAGCAGTCCCTCCAGGGTAGTCCGGAATTCACCCCTCCACTTT
v_call: TRBV5-4; clone_size: NA; d_call: TRBD1; j_call: TRBJ1-2; cdr3_aa: CASSWRTGGFVYTF; cdr3_nt: TGTGCCAGCAGCTGGCGGACAGGGGGCTTTGTCTACACCTTC
v_call: TRBV29-1; clone_size: NA; d_call: TRBD1; j_call: TRBJ2-6; cdr3_aa: CSVNARDRISGANVLTF; cdr3_nt: TGCAGCGTGAACGCCCGGGACAGGATCTCTGGGGCCAACGTCCTGACTTTC
v_call: TRBV18; clone_size: NA; d_call: NA; j_call: TRBJ1-1; cdr3_aa: CASSPLGGGDTEAFF; cdr3_nt: TGTGCCAGCTCACCACTGGGAGGTGGAGACACTGAAGCTTTCTTT